The present entry profiles one T cell receptor beta chain with its context. Its matching antigen is unknown. CDR1 and CDR2 (germline): SGHTA, FQGNSA. V lost 5 bases to trimming and J lost 7 bases, with 15 bases between them. The CDR3 is made up of 14 amino acids. A second about 6 to 12 cycle PCR used barcoded and J-beta primers. Each TCR beta cDNA got a 12-nucleotide random molecular identifier. CDR3-containing paired-end reads numbering at least 2.5 million came from each sample. MiXCR was run by TCRdb on the 5' RACE reads, yielding one entry per CDR3 protein. The repertoire holds roughly 860,000 distinct CDR3 sequences, with 62% as singletons. This record belongs to a study of blood T cells in healthy people across ages. Study-wide results and limits: Possibly, changes in expanded clonotypes were confounded because donor CMV status was unknown. Getting older went along with TCR beta diversity per million T cells dropping roughly linearly.

The TCR comes from a man aged 25-45 years in good health. The V and J genes are TRBV7-2 and TRBJ1-5; unclear D gene. Sequencing was done on a sample of blood. In DNA, the CDR3 is TGTGCCAGCAGCCCTTATGGTTCGGGCCAGCCCCAGCATTTT. Its translation is CASSPYGSGQPQHF.